This TCR beta chain was sequenced in a study of T-cell memory formation after mild COVID-19. Study-wide findings and caveats: Cross-reactive memory apparently joined, as some responding clones appeared in pre-infection memory. Among clones contracting day 15 to 85, CD4/CD8 was balanced, whereas later expanders leaned CD4+.

Germline CDR1 LNHDA, CDR2 SQIVND (reference sequence). After removal of 6 bases from V and 5 bases from J, the junction contained 5 bases not matched to a gene. This CDR3 region has 13 residues. In the case of this clonotype: Its antigen is not known.

Using constant-segment primers, 5'RACE produced TCR alpha and TCR beta cDNA libraries carrying sample barcodes and UMIs. Using its own MiXCR run on the 5' RACE reads, TCRdb lists one record per CDR3 protein. The data hold roughly 310,000 distinct CDR3 sequences, with around 15% observed a single time. The TCR originated in a man younger than 30 who had mild COVID-19 (a few samples of this study predate the infection). Cell type and time point are not known. The genes are TRBV19 and TRBJ1-2; 8 bases match TRBD1. The sample was PBMCs or a T cell subset sorted from them (not recorded which). CDR3 protein: CASRDRGVYGYTF. The DNA of the CDR3 is TGTGCCAGTAGAGACAGGGGAGTTTATGGCTACACCTTC.